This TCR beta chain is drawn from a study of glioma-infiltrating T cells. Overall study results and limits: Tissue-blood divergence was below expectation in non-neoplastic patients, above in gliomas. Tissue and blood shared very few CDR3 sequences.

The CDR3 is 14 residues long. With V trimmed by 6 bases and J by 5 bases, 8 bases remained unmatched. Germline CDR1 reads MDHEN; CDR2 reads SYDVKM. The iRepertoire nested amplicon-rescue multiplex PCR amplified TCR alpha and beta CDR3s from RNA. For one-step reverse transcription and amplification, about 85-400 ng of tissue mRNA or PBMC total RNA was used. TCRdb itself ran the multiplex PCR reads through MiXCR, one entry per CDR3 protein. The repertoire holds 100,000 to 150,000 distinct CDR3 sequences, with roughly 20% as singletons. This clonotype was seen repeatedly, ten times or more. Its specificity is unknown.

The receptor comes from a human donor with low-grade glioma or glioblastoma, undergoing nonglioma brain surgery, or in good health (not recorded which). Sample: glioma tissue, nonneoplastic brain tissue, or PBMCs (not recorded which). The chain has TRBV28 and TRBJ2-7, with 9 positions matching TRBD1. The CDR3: CASSSGTGNHEQYF. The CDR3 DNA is TGTGCCAGCAGCTCCGGGACAGGGAATCACGAGCAGTACTTC.